The clone carrying this TCR beta chain was seen repeatedly, ten times or more. This sample is part of a study of Graves' ophthalmopathy and Graves' hyperthyroidism. The junction had 8 bases not matched to a gene; V was cut back by 6 bases and J by 0 bases. Germline-derived CDR1 and CDR2 are SQVTM and ANQGSEA. CDR3 length: 15 amino acids. The authors amplified TCR beta CDR3 regions, and they did so from RNA transcripts for repertoire sequencing. RT-PCR in the first round used HTBI primers; a second-round multiplex PCR followed. Each CDR3 protein gets one entry after TCRdb re-called the multiplex PCR reads with MiXCR. The top ten clones hold approximately 12% of a sample with around 1,200,000 distinct CDR3 sequences, roughly 35% of them seen once.

This chain joins TRBV29-1 and TRBJ2-5; the match to TRBD2 covers 9 bases. This sequence originates from an adult man with Graves' hyperthyroidism. The sequenced sample was peripheral blood or thyroid tissue (not recorded which). The CDR3 DNA is TGCAGCGTCGAACCTAGCGGGATAGACCAAGAGACCCAGTACTTC. The encoded protein is CSVEPSGIDQETQYF.